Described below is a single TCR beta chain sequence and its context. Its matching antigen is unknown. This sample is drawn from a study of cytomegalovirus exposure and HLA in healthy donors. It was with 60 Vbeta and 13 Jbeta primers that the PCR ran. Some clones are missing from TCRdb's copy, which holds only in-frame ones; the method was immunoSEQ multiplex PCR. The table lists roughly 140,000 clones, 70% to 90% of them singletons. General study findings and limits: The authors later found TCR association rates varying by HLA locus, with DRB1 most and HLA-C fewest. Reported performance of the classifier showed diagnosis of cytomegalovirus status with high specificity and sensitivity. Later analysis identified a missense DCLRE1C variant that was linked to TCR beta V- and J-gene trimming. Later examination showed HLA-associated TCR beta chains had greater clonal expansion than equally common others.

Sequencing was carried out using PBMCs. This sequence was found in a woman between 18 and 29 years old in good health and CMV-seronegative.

Written as DNA, the CDR3 is TGTGCCATCGCGCGGGGGACCCAAGAGACCCAGTACTTC. It is translated as CAIARGTQETQYF. The rearrangement uses TRBV10-3 and TRBJ2-5, with TRBD2 matching 7 bases. The length of the CDR3 is 13 residues. In germline, CDR1 is ENHRY, CDR2 SYGVKD. Losses at the gene ends were 8 bases for V and 1 base for J; bases not matched to a gene: 4.